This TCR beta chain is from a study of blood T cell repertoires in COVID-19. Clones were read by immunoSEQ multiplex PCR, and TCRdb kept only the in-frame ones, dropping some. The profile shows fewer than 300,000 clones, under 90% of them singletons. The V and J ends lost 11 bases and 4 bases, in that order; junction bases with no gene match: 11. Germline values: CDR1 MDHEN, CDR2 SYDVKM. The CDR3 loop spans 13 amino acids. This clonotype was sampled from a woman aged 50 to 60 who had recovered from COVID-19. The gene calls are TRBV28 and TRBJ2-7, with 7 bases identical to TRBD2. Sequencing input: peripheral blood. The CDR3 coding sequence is TGTGCCGTGGTGGGGACTAAGAGATACGAGCAGTACTTC. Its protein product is CAVVGTKRYEQYF. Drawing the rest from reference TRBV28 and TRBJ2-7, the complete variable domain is DVKVTQSSRYLVKRTGEKVFLECVQDMDHENMFWYRQDPGLGLRLIYFSYDVKMKEKGDIPEGYSVSREKKERFSLILESASTNQTSMYLCAVVGTKRYEQYFGPGTRLTVT.